The 7 T cell receptor beta chains presented below share a single source sample, sequenced in a study of identical twins. In TCRdb, the 5' RACE reads were re-called with MiXCR into one record per CDR3 protein. The repertoire holds 500,000 to 650,000 distinct CDR3 sequences, with under 8.5% as singletons. In addition, the sample was reused for a study of yellow fever vaccine responses in identical twins.

Source material: PBMCs. All receptors derive from a woman younger than 30 in good health.

This clonotype was counted only a few times. This sequence joins TRBV12-3 or TRBV12-4 and TRBJ1-1; no reliable D call. V was shortened by 0 bases and J by 11 bases, with 10 bases between the two germline ends. The CDR3 runs 12 residues. Here the CDR3 reads CASSLAPLGAFF. The CDR3, as DNA: TGTGCCAGCAGTTTAGCGCCCCTTGGGGCTTTCTTT.

The V and J genes are TRBV18 and TRBJ1-2; no clear D. Trimming left V 6 bases short and J 8 bases short, with 16 bases between. The CDR3 has 13 amino acids. Germline assignment: CDR1 KGHSH and CDR2 LQKENI. DNA of the CDR3: TGTGCCAGCTCCCCCGGTGAAGGATGGGGCTACACCTTC. The encoded protein is CASSPGEGWGYTF.

This clonotype was seen repeatedly, ten times or more. The chain is built from TRBV4-1 and TRBJ2-3, with D unclear. V lost 1 base to trimming and J lost 4 bases, with 12 bases between them. The CDR3 is made up of 15 amino acids. Germline V lookup: CDR1 MGHRA, CDR2 YSYEKL. CDR3 nucleotide sequence: TGCGCCAGCAGCCAAGGGTTTCGCATGTCAGATACGCAGTATTTT. Its protein is CASSQGFRMSDTQYF.

This clonotype has at least ten counts. The chain uses TRBV12-3 or TRBV12-4 and TRBJ2-1, with a weak D call TRBD1 (6 bases). V lost 6 bases to trimming and J lost 2 bases, with 11 bases between them. The CDR3 consists of 14 residues. CDR3 in amino acids: CASSLGTTYNEQFF. CDR3 DNA sequence: TGTGCCAGCAGCTTGGGGACAACCTACAATGAGCAGTTCTTC.

This clonotype was detected a few times. The chain joins TRBV28 to TRBJ2-4; no clear D gene. CDR1 and CDR2 from the germline V gene are MDHEN and SYDVKM. The CDR3 length is 17 residues. The V gene lost 1 base and the J gene lost 1 base, with 14 bases spanning the gap. The CDR3 DNA is TGTGCCAGCAGTTTATCAGCCCCTACGGAGGCCAAAAACATTCAGTACTTC. Amino acid sequence: CASSLSAPTEAKNIQYF.

This clonotype was seen ten or more times. V usage is TRBV7-9 and J usage is TRBJ2-2; a weak D match, TRBD2 (5 bases). The ends were cut back, 2 bases at V and 3 bases at J, with 10 bases in the middle. The CDR3 totals 15 residues. The germline V gene encodes CDR1 SEHNR and CDR2 FQNEAQ (reference sequence). DNA of the CDR3: TGTGCCAGCAGCTTACCGCGGGCCGACACCGGGGAGCTGTTTTTT. Translated, it gives CASSLPRADTGELFF.

This chain joins TRBV20-1 and TRBJ1-6; D remains ambiguous. Looked up from germline, CDR1 is DFQATT and CDR2 is SNEGSKA (reference sequence). V was trimmed by 0 bases and J by 8 bases, leaving 8 bases between them. The CDR3 consists of 13 residues. This CDR3 reads CSAREFMDSPLHF. CDR3 bases: TGCAGTGCTAGAGAATTTATGGATTCACCCCTCCACTTT.